A selection of T cell receptor beta chains follows, all from one sample in a study of post-analysis software for immune sequencing data. TCRdb reprocessed the PCR reads via MiXCR and lists one record per CDR3 protein. The table shows fewer than 850,000 distinct CDR3 sequences, with around 27% occurring only once. Sequenced: blood. The receptors stem from a girl between 5 and 17 years old with multiple sclerosis. CDR3s include the opening cysteine and the closing phenylalanine or tryptophan. The D gene is left open where the match is weak. A clone size is listed for some rows: how often the clone was seen (once, few, many), or a class if it is expanded.

J: TRBJ2-3
V: TRBV27
size: -
D: TRBD1
CDR3: CATGTGNTDTQYF
DNA: TGTGCCACGGGGACAGGGAACACAGATACGCAGTATTTT

J: TRBJ1-2
V: TRBV19
size: -
D: -
CDR3: CASSSSTGYGYTF
DNA: TGTGCCAGTAGTTCCTCCACCGGGTATGGCTACACCTTC

J: TRBJ2-6
V: TRBV5-1
size: few
D: -
CDR3: CASSVNRDRVSGANVLTF
DNA: TGCGCCAGCAGCGTAAACAGGGATAGGGTCTCTGGGGCCAACGTCCTGACTTTC

J: TRBJ2-1
V: TRBV28
size: -
D: -
CDR3: CASKSVAGSHEQFF
DNA: TGTGCCAGCAAATCAGTCGCGGGAAGCCATGAGCAGTTCTTC

J: TRBJ1-2
V: TRBV20-1
size: -
D: TRBD1
CDR3: CSAREGRGLVYGYTF
DNA: TGCAGTGCTAGAGAGGGTAGGGGGCTGGTCTATGGCTACACCTTC

J: TRBJ1-2
V: TRBV6-4
size: many
D: -
CDR3: CASSANPIAGYGYTF
DNA: TGTGCCAGCAGTGCCAACCCCATAGCTGGCTATGGCTACACCTTC

J: TRBJ2-3
V: TRBV14
size: few
D: -
CDR3: CASSQQGFSTDTQYF
DNA: TGTGCCAGCAGCCAACAGGGGTTCAGCACAGATACGCAGTATTTT

J: TRBJ1-5
V: TRBV9
size: -
D: -
CDR3: CASSATLSVQPQHF
DNA: TGTGCCAGCAGCGCAACCTTATCGGTTCAGCCCCAGCATTTT

J: TRBJ2-5
V: TRBV5-1
size: -
D: -
CDR3: CASSLVLRLGLNHEQYF
DNA: TGCGCCAGCAGCTTGGTATTGCGGCTAGGGCTGAATCATGAGCAGTACTTC

J: TRBJ1-2
V: TRBV27
size: many
D: TRBD1
CDR3: CASSFSQGDTNYGYTF
DNA: TGTGCCAGCAGTTTCTCCCAGGGGGACACTAACTATGGCTACACCTTC

J: TRBJ2-7
V: TRBV9
size: -
D: -
CDR3: CASSAGMGGRFYEQYF
DNA: TGTGCCAGCAGCGCGGGGATGGGGGGGCGCTTCTACGAGCAGTACTTC

J: TRBJ2-1
V: TRBV6-6
size: few
D: TRBD2
CDR3: CASSYGTSGRGGEQFF
DNA: TGTGCCAGCAGTTATGGGACTAGCGGGAGGGGGGGTGAGCAGTTCTTC

J: TRBJ1-1
V: TRBV6-2/TRBV6-3
size: -
D: -
CDR3: CASRRQLRTTEAFF
DNA: TGTGCCAGCAGAAGACAGTTAAGGACCACTGAAGCTTTCTTT

J: TRBJ2-1
V: TRBV20-1
size: -
D: -
CDR3: CSARDPTASSYNEQFF
DNA: TGCAGTGCTAGAGATCCGACAGCGAGCTCCTACAATGAGCAGTTCTTC

J: TRBJ1-6
V: TRBV27
size: -
D: TRBD1
CDR3: CASRPGQPYSPLHF
DNA: TGTGCCAGCAGACCGGGACAGCCTTATTCACCCCTCCACTTT

J: TRBJ1-1
V: TRBV29-1
size: -
D: -
CDR3: CSGGPLNTEAFF
DNA: TGCAGCGGGGGGCCCCTGAACACTGAAGCTTTCTTT

J: TRBJ1-5
V: TRBV7-9
size: -
D: -
CDR3: CASSLGVGHTPFQPQHF
DNA: TGTGCCAGCAGCTTAGGAGTCGGGCATACCCCTTTTCAGCCCCAGCATTTT

J: TRBJ1-4
V: TRBV12-3/TRBV12-4
size: -
D: -
CDR3: CASSLFGEKLFF
DNA: TGTGCCAGCAGTTTGTTCGGCGAAAAACTGTTTTTT

J: TRBJ1-5
V: TRBV27
size: -
D: TRBD1
CDR3: CASSPQGGWDNQPQHF
DNA: TGTGCCAGCAGTCCCCAGGGGGGGTGGGACAATCAGCCCCAGCATTTT

J: TRBJ2-7
V: TRBV7-2
size: few
D: TRBD2
CDR3: CASSGSSGSREQYF
DNA: TGTGCCAGCAGCGGGAGTAGCGGGAGTAGGGAGCAGTACTTC

J: TRBJ2-7
V: TRBV6-2/TRBV6-3
size: -
D: -
CDR3: CASSYGFRDQAYEQYF
DNA: TGTGCCAGCAGTTACGGGTTCCGGGACCAAGCCTACGAGCAGTACTTC

J: TRBJ2-1
V: TRBV28
size: once
D: TRBD2
CDR3: CASSLASAGREIDEQFF
DNA: TGTGCCAGCAGTTTGGCCTCCGCGGGGCGGGAGATTGACGAGCAGTTCTTC

J: TRBJ1-3
V: TRBV20-1
size: -
D: TRBD1
CDR3: CSALYRGSGNTIYF
DNA: TGCAGTGCCTTATACAGGGGATCTGGAAACACCATATATTTT

J: TRBJ1-2
V: TRBV3-1
size: -
D: -
CDR3: CASSQILGAKGYTF
DNA: TGTGCCAGCAGCCAAATTCTGGGGGCAAAAGGCTACACCTTC

J: TRBJ2-2
V: TRBV13
size: -
D: -
CDR3: CASSSSPAGELFF
DNA: TGTGCCAGCAGCTCCTCCCCGGCCGGGGAGCTGTTTTTT

J: TRBJ2-3
V: TRBV27
size: few
D: TRBD1
CDR3: CASSFSDRGTDTQYF
DNA: TGTGCCAGCAGTTTCTCGGACAGGGGAACAGATACGCAGTATTTT

J: TRBJ2-1
V: TRBV4-2
size: -
D: TRBD1
CDR3: CASSRRQGHEQFF
DNA: TGTGCCAGCAGCCGCAGACAGGGTCATGAGCAGTTCTTC

J: TRBJ2-3
V: TRBV27
size: few
D: -
CDR3: CASIPATDTQYF
DNA: TGTGCCAGCATCCCAGCCACAGATACGCAGTATTTT

J: TRBJ2-3
V: TRBV20-1
size: -
D: TRBD1
CDR3: CSATERTGTTDTQYF
DNA: TGCAGTGCAACCGAGAGGACAGGAACCACAGATACGCAGTATTTT

J: TRBJ2-7
V: TRBV27
size: -
D: TRBD1
CDR3: CASSPTGEYYEQYF
DNA: TGTGCCAGCAGTCCGACAGGGGAGTACTACGAGCAGTACTTC

J: TRBJ2-3
V: TRBV4-1
size: few
D: TRBD2
CDR3: CASSDNPGLATDTQYF
DNA: TGCGCCAGCAGCGACAATCCGGGACTAGCGACAGATACGCAGTATTTT

J: TRBJ2-1
V: TRBV4-3
size: many
D: -
CDR3: CASSQDGGPYNEQFF
DNA: TGCGCCAGCAGCCAAGACGGCGGACCTTACAATGAGCAGTTCTTC

J: TRBJ2-3
V: TRBV6-5
size: -
D: TRBD1
CDR3: CASSYLDRADTQYF
DNA: TGTGCCAGCAGTTATCTGGACAGGGCAGATACGCAGTATTTT

J: TRBJ2-7
V: TRBV7-2
size: -
D: TRBD2
CDR3: CASSLGTSDYYEQYF
DNA: TGTGCCAGCAGCTTAGGGACTAGCGATTACTACGAGCAGTACTTC

J: TRBJ2-7
V: TRBV10-3
size: few
D: -
CDR3: CAISDVNHEQYF
DNA: TGTGCCATCAGTGATGTAAACCACGAGCAGTACTTC

J: TRBJ2-5
V: TRBV7-2
size: -
D: -
CDR3: CASSLRGIGSETQYF
DNA: TGTGCCAGCAGCTTAAGGGGTATTGGGTCGGAGACCCAGTACTTC

J: TRBJ2-1
V: TRBV29-1
size: many
D: TRBD1
CDR3: CSVAWGTGGGNEQFF
DNA: TGCAGCGTTGCGTGGGGGACAGGGGGCGGAAATGAGCAGTTCTTC

J: TRBJ2-3
V: TRBV9
size: -
D: -
CDR3: CASSVGAGTDTQYF
DNA: TGTGCCAGCAGCGTAGGGGCGGGGACAGATACGCAGTATTTT

J: TRBJ2-5
V: TRBV20-1
size: few
D: -
CDR3: CSAWGVGEKRSQETQYF
DNA: TGCAGTGCCTGGGGTGTAGGGGAAAAAAGATCCCAAGAGACCCAGTACTTC

J: TRBJ1-4
V: TRBV20-1
size: -
D: -
CDR3: CSASDFVREKLFF
DNA: TGCAGTGCTAGCGACTTTGTGCGGGAAAAACTGTTTTTT

J: TRBJ1-2
V: TRBV4-1
size: -
D: TRBD1
CDR3: CASSQPMDRVHGYTF
DNA: TGCGCCAGCAGCCAACCGATGGACAGGGTGCATGGCTACACCTTC

J: TRBJ2-1
V: TRBV24-1
size: -
D: TRBD2
CDR3: CATSDPGGTSGRTTEQFF
DNA: TGTGCCACCAGTGACCCAGGGGGGACTAGCGGGAGGACGACTGAGCAGTTCTTC

J: TRBJ2-3
V: TRBV7-2
size: -
D: -
CDR3: CASSLGRVGFTDTQYF
DNA: TGTGCCAGCAGCTTAGGGAGGGTCGGGTTCACAGATACGCAGTATTTT

J: TRBJ2-1
V: TRBV7-2
size: -
D: TRBD2
CDR3: CASSSRPGLAGVHEQVF
DNA: TGTGCCAGCAGCTCTCGCCCCGGACTAGCGGGAGTGCATGAGCAGGTCTTC

J: TRBJ2-4
V: TRBV6-2/TRBV6-3
size: -
D: -
CDR3: CASSDPVTEQYF
DNA: TGTGCCAGCAGTGACCCTGTGACAGAGCAGTACTTC

J: TRBJ1-1
V: TRBV5-1
size: -
D: -
CDR3: CASSLAVGQTNTEAFF
DNA: TGCGCCAGCAGCTTGGCCGTGGGGCAGACGAACACTGAAGCTTTCTTT

J: TRBJ2-1
V: TRBV2
size: -
D: TRBD2
CDR3: CASRVSGGNNGQFF
DNA: TGTGCCAGCAGAGTTAGCGGGGGTAACAATGGGCAGTTCTTC

J: TRBJ2-7
V: TRBV28
size: -
D: TRBD2
CDR3: CASATYRGGKVYEQYF
DNA: TGTGCCAGCGCAACCTACCGGGGGGGGAAAGTTTACGAGCAGTACTTC

J: TRBJ2-1
V: TRBV6-5
size: -
D: TRBD2
CDR3: CASQGLAGISYNEQFF
DNA: TGTGCCAGCCAAGGACTAGCGGGAATCTCCTACAATGAGCAGTTCTTC

J: TRBJ1-5
V: TRBV20-1
size: -
D: -
CDR3: CSATGRANNQPQHF
DNA: TGCAGTGCTACAGGGAGGGCCAACAATCAGCCCCAGCATTTT

J: TRBJ2-1
V: TRBV7-8
size: few
D: TRBD2
CDR3: CASRPTSGGAWDEQFF
DNA: TGTGCCAGCAGGCCTACTAGCGGGGGGGCCTGGGATGAGCAGTTCTTC

J: TRBJ2-5
V: TRBV6-5
size: -
D: -
CDR3: CASSYSTLATPETQYF
DNA: TGTGCCAGCAGTTACTCGACTCTAGCGACCCCAGAGACCCAGTACTTC

J: TRBJ1-1
V: TRBV29-1
size: -
D: -
CDR3: CSAHGGRTEAFF
DNA: TGCAGCGCCCATGGGGGGAGGACTGAAGCTTTCTTT